A selection of T cell receptor beta chains follows, all from one sample in a study of Graves' ophthalmopathy and Graves' hyperthyroidism. TCRdb recomputed calls from the multiplex PCR reads with MiXCR, one row per CDR3 protein. The sample contains over a million distinct CDR3 sequences, about 38% of which appear only once. Sequencing was done on a sample of peripheral blood or thyroid tissue (not recorded which). The receptors were gathered from an adult man with Graves' hyperthyroidism. CDR3s include the opening cysteine and the closing phenylalanine or tryptophan. A D gene is named only where the DNA matches it firmly. A row's size may be missing; if present it is once, few, many or a size class.

CDR3aa: CASSKPIWDSQETQYF
CDR3nt: TGTGCCAGCAGCAAGCCGATATGGGACAGCCAAGAGACCCAGTACTTC
j_gene: TRBJ2-5
d_gene: TRBD1
v_gene: TRBV7-8
abundance: many

CDR3aa: CASSHARDRGRDGYTF
CDR3nt: TGTGCCAGCAGTCACGCCCGGGACAGGGGGCGCGATGGCTACACCTTC
j_gene: TRBJ1-2
d_gene: TRBD1
v_gene: TRBV12-3/TRBV12-4
abundance: many

CDR3aa: CSVGPGTHTGELFF
CDR3nt: TGCAGCGTTGGACCAGGGACCCACACCGGGGAGCTGTTTTTT
j_gene: TRBJ2-2
d_gene: NA
v_gene: TRBV29-1
abundance: few

CDR3aa: CSVGGRNTDTQYF
CDR3nt: TGCAGCGTTGGGGGGCGGAACACAGATACGCAGTATTTT
j_gene: TRBJ2-3
d_gene: NA
v_gene: TRBV29-1
abundance: NA

CDR3aa: CASSSLGGRDTGELFF
CDR3nt: TGTGCCAGCAGCTCCCTCGGCGGGAGGGATACCGGGGAGCTGTTTTTT
j_gene: TRBJ2-2
d_gene: TRBD2
v_gene: TRBV7-3
abundance: NA

CDR3aa: CAITDLVVSGANTEAFF
CDR3nt: TGTGCCATCACCGACTTGGTGGTTTCAGGGGCGAACACTGAAGCTTTCTTT
j_gene: TRBJ1-1
d_gene: NA
v_gene: TRBV10-3
abundance: NA

CDR3aa: CASSPDGLYEQYF
CDR3nt: TGTGCCAGCAGTCCAGACGGACTCTACGAGCAGTACTTC
j_gene: TRBJ2-7
d_gene: NA
v_gene: TRBV7-2
abundance: NA

CDR3aa: CASRTDRAQETQYF
CDR3nt: TGTGCCAGTAGAACAGACAGGGCGCAAGAGACCCAGTACTTC
j_gene: TRBJ2-5
d_gene: TRBD1
v_gene: TRBV19
abundance: NA

CDR3aa: CASSEAQGAANEKLFF
CDR3nt: TGTGCCAGCAGTGAAGCGCAGGGGGCTGCTAATGAAAAACTGTTTTTT
j_gene: TRBJ1-4
d_gene: TRBD1
v_gene: TRBV2
abundance: many

CDR3aa: CSVLLSARSYEQYF
CDR3nt: TGCAGCGTTCTATTGTCAGCACGCTCCTACGAGCAGTACTTC
j_gene: TRBJ2-7
d_gene: NA
v_gene: TRBV29-1
abundance: many

CDR3aa: CASSESSGYTEAFF
CDR3nt: TGCGCCAGCAGTGAGTCCTCAGGATACACTGAAGCTTTCTTT
j_gene: TRBJ1-1
d_gene: NA
v_gene: TRBV10-2
abundance: NA

CDR3aa: CASTSGGHSPLHF
CDR3nt: TGTGCCAGTACCTCAGGGGGTCACTCACCCCTCCACTTT
j_gene: TRBJ1-6
d_gene: TRBD1
v_gene: TRBV2
abundance: many

CDR3aa: CASSSQGQGFRETQYF
CDR3nt: TGTGCCAGCAGCTCCCAGGGACAGGGGTTTCGAGAGACCCAGTACTTC
j_gene: TRBJ2-5
d_gene: TRBD1
v_gene: TRBV7-2
abundance: NA

CDR3aa: CASSPSGGGDTEAFF
CDR3nt: TGCGCCAGCAGCCCCTCGGGAGGGGGCGACACTGAAGCTTTCTTT
j_gene: TRBJ1-1
d_gene: TRBD1
v_gene: TRBV4-1
abundance: NA

CDR3aa: CASSVVRTSGSYEQYF
CDR3nt: TGTGCCAGCAGTGTAGTTAGGACTAGCGGGAGCTACGAGCAGTACTTC
j_gene: TRBJ2-7
d_gene: TRBD2
v_gene: TRBV2
abundance: NA

CDR3aa: CASSLTVQETQYF
CDR3nt: TGTGCCAGCAGCTTGACAGTCCAAGAGACCCAGTACTTC
j_gene: TRBJ2-5
d_gene: NA
v_gene: TRBV5-8
abundance: many

CDR3aa: CASSSGAGSGGYTF
CDR3nt: TGTGCCAGCAGTTCAGGGGCGGGGTCGGGGGGCTACACCTTC
j_gene: TRBJ1-2
d_gene: NA
v_gene: TRBV7-9
abundance: NA

CDR3aa: CSAAGLLSGANVLTF
CDR3nt: TGCAGCGCCGCTGGACTGCTCTCTGGGGCCAACGTCCTGACTTTC
j_gene: TRBJ2-6
d_gene: NA
v_gene: TRBV29-1
abundance: few

CDR3aa: CASSSGTGGTEKLFF
CDR3nt: TGCGCCAGCAGCAGCGGGACCGGAGGAACGGAAAAACTGTTTTTT
j_gene: TRBJ1-4
d_gene: NA
v_gene: TRBV5-1
abundance: many

CDR3aa: CASSLAGTGVNQPQHF
CDR3nt: TGTGCCAGCAGCTTAGCGGGAACAGGGGTCAATCAGCCCCAGCATTTT
j_gene: TRBJ1-5
d_gene: TRBD1
v_gene: TRBV7-2
abundance: NA

CDR3aa: CASSLVGENYGYTF
CDR3nt: TGCGCCAGCAGCTTGGTAGGAGAGAACTATGGCTACACCTTC
j_gene: TRBJ1-2
d_gene: NA
v_gene: TRBV5-1
abundance: NA

CDR3aa: CASSPQGAGTYEQYF
CDR3nt: TGTGCCAGCAGTCCTCAAGGGGCCGGGACCTACGAGCAGTACTTC
j_gene: TRBJ2-7
d_gene: NA
v_gene: TRBV6-1
abundance: NA

CDR3aa: CATFLGGGYTEAFF
CDR3nt: TGTGCCACCTTTCTAGGGGGCGGTTACACTGAAGCTTTCTTT
j_gene: TRBJ1-1
d_gene: TRBD1
v_gene: TRBV7-8
abundance: few

CDR3aa: CASSKGGPRETQYF
CDR3nt: TGTGCCAGCAGCAAGGGGGGCCCACGAGAGACCCAGTACTTC
j_gene: TRBJ2-5
d_gene: NA
v_gene: TRBV9
abundance: few

CDR3aa: CAISDLTGGYPYEQYF
CDR3nt: TGTGCCATCAGTGATCTGACAGGGGGATATCCCTACGAGCAGTACTTC
j_gene: TRBJ2-7
d_gene: TRBD1
v_gene: TRBV10-3
abundance: once

CDR3aa: CSARWTSGGRGEQYF
CDR3nt: TGCAGTGCCAGATGGACTAGCGGGGGGCGGGGCGAGCAGTACTTC
j_gene: TRBJ2-7
d_gene: TRBD2
v_gene: TRBV20-1
abundance: many

CDR3aa: CATSGDRVGSPLHF
CDR3nt: TGTGCCACCAGCGGGGACAGGGTTGGCTCACCCCTCCACTTT
j_gene: TRBJ1-6
d_gene: TRBD1
v_gene: TRBV15
abundance: once

CDR3aa: CASSEFPGTGSYEQYF
CDR3nt: TGTGCCAGCAGTGAATTCCCGGGGACAGGGTCCTACGAGCAGTACTTC
j_gene: TRBJ2-7
d_gene: TRBD1
v_gene: TRBV25-1
abundance: NA

CDR3aa: CASSLQGKSPLHF
CDR3nt: TGTGCCAGCAGTTTACAGGGCAAATCACCCCTCCACTTT
j_gene: TRBJ1-6
d_gene: NA
v_gene: TRBV12-3/TRBV12-4
abundance: NA

CDR3aa: CASSQGYRGQETQYF
CDR3nt: TGTGCCAGCAGCCAAGGGTACAGAGGCCAAGAGACCCAGTACTTC
j_gene: TRBJ2-5
d_gene: NA
v_gene: TRBV3-1
abundance: few

CDR3aa: CASSLGSGGSYEQYF
CDR3nt: TGTGCCAGCAGCTTAGGTAGCGGGGGCTCCTACGAGCAGTACTTC
j_gene: TRBJ2-7
d_gene: TRBD2
v_gene: TRBV7-9
abundance: many

CDR3aa: CASNSNQEPQHF
CDR3nt: TGTGCCAGCAACAGCAACCAGGAGCCCCAGCATTTT
j_gene: TRBJ1-5
d_gene: NA
v_gene: TRBV2
abundance: few

CDR3aa: CATIRANVLTF
CDR3nt: TGTGCCACCATTCGGGCCAACGTCCTGACTTTC
j_gene: TRBJ2-6
d_gene: NA
v_gene: TRBV6-1
abundance: NA